This entry describes one TCR beta chain. The method was immunoSEQ multiplex PCR; TCRdb's version includes in-frame clones alone and lacks a portion of them. In the table there are 98,000 or so clones, approximately 89% of which are singletons. The sample is drawn from a study of T cell responses to AZD1222 COVID-19 vaccine. Germline loops: CDR1 KGHSH, CDR2 LQKENI. V lost 0 bases and J lost 1, with 3 bases in between. The CDR3 sequence is 13 residues long. This receptor was obtained from an adult in good health. The sample was peripheral blood, taken on day 0 of MenACWY control vaccination. The chain is built from TRBV18 and TRBJ1-1, with D unresolved. CDR3 nucleotides: TGTGCCAGCTCACCACCGCAGAACACTGAAGCTTTCTTT. This encodes CASSPPQNTEAFF.